One sample yielded the 28 T cell receptor beta chains listed below, sequenced in a study of T-cell memory formation after mild COVID-19 (dated by TCRdb to about 2021). Library method: 5' RACE. The run used an Illumina NovaSeq 6000. TCRdb reprocessed the public reads (quality trimming at Q25 with fastp, clone calling with MiXCR) and kept in-frame beta chains. Under each unique CDR3 protein, matching rows form one entry showing the most common genes and DNA. In this sample the table shows around 340,000 distinct CDR3 sequences, about 15% of which occur a single time. Of the sample, roughly 22% falls within the top ten clones. Sequenced input: PBMCs or a T cell subset sorted from them (not recorded which). The receptors shown here come from a man between 18 and 29 years old who had mild COVID-19 (a few samples of this study predate the infection). The sample titles of this study are shuffled in the database, so cell type and time point are left out; the donor was told from shared clones.

The chain uses TRBV6-5 and TRBJ2-7, with D possibly called TRBD1 or TRBD2 (5 bases each). Germline assignment: CDR1 MNHEY and CDR2 SVGAGI. V was trimmed by 2 bases and J by 2 bases, leaving 10 bases between them. The CDR3 runs to 14 residues. The CDR3 spells CASSYGDVTYEQYF. CDR3 nucleotide sequence: TGTGCCAGCAGTTACGGGGACGTTACCTACGAGCAGTACTTC.

This clonotype was recorded many times. This chain uses TRBV7-9 with TRBJ1-2, with 7 bases matching TRBD1. There are 15 residues in the CDR3. The germline V gene has CDR1 SEHNR and CDR2 FQNEAQ (reference sequence). The J segment lost 3 bases and the V segment lost 3 bases, leaving 7 bases of the junction unmatched. This chain's CDR3 is CASSLWNRGDYGYTF. DNA of the CDR3: TGTGCCAGCAGCTTGTGGAACAGGGGTGACTATGGCTACACCTTC.

This clonotype was found many times. The chain combines TRBV15 with TRBJ2-7; D gene uncertain. Germline V gives CDR1 LNHNV, CDR2 YYDKDF (reference sequence). The CDR3 has 14 amino acids. V lost 0 bases and J 5 bases, leaving 11 bases between the germline ends. Here the CDR3 DNA reads TGTGCCACCAGCAGAGACCCACCAGACCACGAGCAGTACTTC. Translating it yields CATSRDPPDHEQYF.

The genes are TRBV5-1 and TRBJ2-3, with TRBD2 matching 11 bases. CDR3 size: 18 residues. Unmatched junction bases numbered 10, after V lost 4 bases and J lost 0 bases. The germline V gene encodes CDR1 SGHRS and CDR2 YFSETQ. DNA for the CDR3: TGCGCCAGCAGCCGCTTAGCGGGGGGGTACCAAAGCACAGATACGCAGTATTTT. Translated: CASSRLAGGYQSTDTQYF. The full variable domain, rest sourced from reference TRBV5-1 and TRBJ2-3, is KAGVTQTPRYLIKTRGQQVTLSCSPISGHRSVSWYQQTPGQGLQFLFEYFSETQRNKGNFPGRFSGRQFSNSRSEMNVSTLELGDSALYLCASSRLAGGYQSTDTQYFGPGTRLTVL.

This clonotype was seen repeatedly, ten times or more. The chain is built from TRBV5-1 and TRBJ2-1; 8 bases fit TRBD1. Trimming cost V 4 bases and J 9 bases; bases outside gene matches: 3. CDR1 is SGHRS and CDR2 is YFSETQ in the germline V gene. The CDR3 sequence is 12 residues long. The CDR3 DNA reads TGCGCCAGCAGCCAACAGGGGGGTGAGCAGTTCTTC. This translates into CASSQQGGEQFF.

This chain joins TRBV6-2 or TRBV6-3 and TRBJ2-1; maybe TRBD2 (6 bases). Germline CDR1 MNHEY, CDR2 SVGEGT. V dropped 5 bases and J dropped 2 bases, with 13 bases sitting between them. The CDR3 runs to 15 residues. This chain's CDR3 is CASSPSGEAYNEQFF. The CDR3 coding sequence is TGTGCCAGCAGTCCATCGGGGGAAGCCTACAATGAGCAGTTCTTC.

This clonotype has at least ten counts. CDR3 nucleotide sequence: TGTGCCAGCAGCTTGTCCGGGGAGCTGTTTTTT. Its protein product is CASSLSGELFF. The chain couples TRBV5-6 to TRBJ2-2, with D uncertain. In germline, CDR1 is SGHDT, CDR2 YYEEEE. The CDR3 consists of 11 residues. The V end was cut by 1 base, the J end by 6 bases, with 1 base between.

In its sample, this clonotype was seen many times. The gene calls are TRBV5-1 and TRBJ2-5; either TRBD1 or TRBD2 may supply D (5 bases each). The V gene lost 7 bases and the J gene lost 5 bases, with 15 bases spanning the gap. In germline, CDR1 is SGHRS, CDR2 YFSETQ. The CDR3 length is 13 residues. The CDR3 loop reads CASRQEWGETQYF. The CDR3 bases are TGCGCCAGCCGACAAGAATGGGGGGAGACCCAGTACTTC. The full variable domain, rest sourced from reference TRBV5-1 and TRBJ2-5, is KAGVTQTPRYLIKTRGQQVTLSCSPISGHRSVSWYQQTPGQGLQFLFEYFSETQRNKGNFPGRFSGRQFSNSRSEMNVSTLELGDSALYLCASRQEWGETQYFGPGTRLLVL.

The chain links TRBV6-5 to TRBJ2-3; TRBD2 matches 8 bases. The germline V gene encodes CDR1 MNHEY and CDR2 SVGAGI. The CDR3 extends over 18 amino acids. Trimming cost V 6 bases and J 0 bases; bases outside gene matches: 14. The CDR3, as DNA: TGTGCCAGCAGCTGGGACGCTAGATCTAGCGGGAGCACAGATACGCAGTATTTT. Translating it yields CASSWDARSSGSTDTQYF.

The V and J genes are TRBV7-2 and TRBJ2-5, with 10 bases aligning to TRBD1. The length of the CDR3 is 16 residues. Per the germline V gene, CDR1 is SGHTA and CDR2 is FQGNSA. V lost 1 base, J lost 5 bases, and 7 bases stayed unmatched. This CDR3 reads CASSLVDRGVEETQYF. The CDR3 region has the DNA TGTGCCAGCAGCTTAGTGGACAGGGGGGTTGAGGAGACCCAGTACTTC.

This clonotype was detected only a few times. The rearrangement uses TRBV6-5 and TRBJ1-1, with no clear D. The CDR3 extends over 14 amino acids. Germline CDR1 MNHEY, CDR2 SVGAGI. V was cut by 6 bases and J by 5 bases, with 16 bases left in between. CDR3: CASSPDAPRTEAFF. CDR3 bases: TGTGCCAGCAGCCCTGACGCTCCGAGGACTGAAGCTTTCTTT.

The V and J genes are TRBV6-6 and TRBJ1-5, with D unclear. CDR1 is MNHNY, CDR2 SVGAGI, per germline (reference sequence). V dropped 6 bases and J dropped 0 bases, with 6 bases sitting between them. The length of the CDR3 is 13 residues. The DNA of the CDR3 is TGTGCCAGCAGATCGGTTAGCAATCAGCCCCAGCATTTT. It translates to CASRSVSNQPQHF.

In this sample, this clonotype turned up a few times. J is TRBJ2-5 and V is TRBV4-1, with 11 bases aligning to TRBD2. Losses at the gene ends were 0 bases for V and 5 bases for J; bases not matched to a gene: 11. The CDR3 runs to 18 residues. Germline V lookup: CDR1 MGHRA, CDR2 YSYEKL. CDR3: CASSQEVLAGGRQETQYF. CDR3 in DNA: TGCGCCAGCAGCCAAGAAGTCCTAGCGGGGGGACGCCAGGAGACCCAGTACTTC.

The J gene is TRBJ2-1, the V gene TRBV7-8; 7 bases agree with TRBD2. The CDR3 length is 11 residues. CDR1 is SGHVS and CDR2 is FQNEAQ in the germline V gene. J lost 13 bases, V lost 1 base, and 1 base had no gene match. CDR3 sequence (DNA): TGTGCCAGCAGCTTAGAGCGGGATCAGTTCTTC. Translated: CASSLERDQFF.

This clonotype turned up a few times. The rearrangement uses TRBV11-2 and TRBJ1-4; the D is unclear. V lost 5 bases to trimming and J lost 8 bases, with 6 bases between them. The CDR3 covers 11 residues. CDR1 and CDR2 (germline): SGHAT, FQNNGV. CDR3 residues: CASSHGEKLFF. DNA of the CDR3: TGTGCCAGCAGCCACGGCGAAAAACTGTTTTTT.

The chain joins TRBV4-3 to TRBJ2-1; the D is unclear. The germline V gene has CDR1 LGHNA and CDR2 YSLEER. The CDR3 consists of 15 residues. V shed 1 base and J shed 0 bases, with 7 bases lying between them. The CDR3 reads CASSQGISSYNEQFF. The DNA for the CDR3 is TGCGCCAGCAGCCAAGGCATAAGCTCCTACAATGAGCAGTTCTTC.

The gene calls are TRBV12-3 or TRBV12-4 and TRBJ2-2; TRBD2 is a possible D gene (7 bases). Trimming cost V 6 bases and J 5 bases, with 13 bases left between them. CDR3 length equals 14 residues. CDR3 DNA sequence: TGTGCCAGCAGGTGGGGGGGCAGAACCGGGGAGCTGTTTTTT. Translated, it gives CASRWGGRTGELFF.

This clonotype was counted a few times. The chain carries TRBV12-3 or TRBV12-4 and TRBJ2-1; 7 positions match TRBD2. Trimming at V came to 2 bases and at J to 1 base, leaving 2 bases not matched to a gene. This CDR3 comprises 15 residues. The CDR3 sequence is CASSLMGGSYNEQFF. The CDR3 bases are TGTGCCAGCAGTTTAATGGGGGGGTCCTACAATGAGCAGTTCTTC.

This sequence joins TRBV29-1 and TRBJ1-2; D remains unclear. Trimming pared 5 bases from V and 0 bases from J, leaving 7 bases between. Germline assignment: CDR1 SQVTM and CDR2 ANQGSEA. The length of the CDR3 is 12 residues. The CDR3 sequence is CSVKKTNYGYTF. Here the CDR3 DNA reads TGCAGCGTTAAGAAGACTAACTATGGCTACACCTTC. The entire variable domain, with the rest obtained from reference TRBV29-1 and TRBJ1-2, is as follows: SAVISQKPSRDICQRGTSLTIQCQVDSQVTMMFWYRQQPGQSLTLIATANQGSEATYESGFVIDKFPISRPNLTFSTLTVSNMSPEDSSIYLCSVKKTNYGYTFGSGTRLTVV.

The chain links TRBV5-1 to TRBJ2-5; 12 positions match TRBD2. CDR1 and CDR2 from the germline V gene are SGHRS and YFSETQ. This CDR3 is built from 16 residues. Trimming removed 5 bases from V and 5 bases from J; junction bases left unmatched: 10. This chain's CDR3 is CASRLAPSGGAETQYF. CDR3 DNA: TGCGCCAGCAGACTAGCCCCTAGCGGGGGGGCTGAGACCCAGTACTTC.

This clonotype was recorded at least ten times. The chain employs TRBV5-1 and TRBJ2-7; D uncertain. V dropped 4 bases and J dropped 3 bases, with 11 bases sitting between them. The CDR3 extends over 13 amino acids. Looked up from germline, CDR1 is SGHRS and CDR2 is YFSETQ. This CDR3 reads CASSPFPDYEQYV. CDR3 coding DNA: TGCGCCAGCAGCCCCTTTCCTGACTACGAGCAGTACGTC.

The V call is TRBV6-5, the J call TRBJ2-1; 10 nucleotides align to TRBD1. Germline V gives CDR1 MNHEY, CDR2 SVGAGI. This CDR3 contains 15 residues. J was trimmed by 7 bases and V by 4 bases; bases with no gene match: 7. The CDR3 DNA reads TGTGCCAGCAGTTGGCTCGGACAGGGGGTGAATGAGCAGTTCTTC. It encodes CASSWLGQGVNEQFF.

The chain uses TRBV15 and TRBJ2-3; D might be TRBD2 (6 bases). Trimming shortened V by 0 bases and J by 7 bases, and 14 bases separated the two germline ends. Germline-derived CDR1 and CDR2 are LNHNV and YYDKDF (reference sequence). This CDR3 is 15 amino acids long. CDR3 coding DNA: TGTGCCACCAGCAGAGATAGGGACTCCCTCTATACGCAGTATTTT. Its protein is CATSRDRDSLYTQYF.

This clonotype was found many times. V is TRBV5-1 and J is TRBJ2-3; D may be TRBD1 (6 bases). Germline V gene lookup returns CDR1 SGHRS and CDR2 YFSETQ. The CDR3 sequence is 17 residues long. With 1 base removed from V and 2 bases from J, the gap between germline ends came to 17 bases. CDR3 amino acids: CASSLPLGRGTTDTQYF. The DNA of the CDR3 is TGCGCCAGCAGCTTGCCCCTGGGCAGGGGCACCACAGATACGCAGTATTTT.

This clonotype occurred a few times. This rearrangement joins TRBV4-3 to TRBJ2-3; either TRBD1 or TRBD2 may supply D (6 bases each). Trimming left V 1 base short and J 7 bases short, with 15 bases between. Germline lookup yields CDR1 LGHNA and CDR2 YSLEER. This CDR3 is 15 amino acids long. DNA for the CDR3: TGCGCCAGCAGCCAAGTGGGGGGCCGGGCAAATACGCAGTATTTT. It yields the protein CASSQVGGRANTQYF.

This clonotype was recorded a few times. This chain joins TRBV10-3 and TRBJ2-1, with TRBD2 as a possible D gene (6 bases). Germline CDR1 ENHRY, CDR2 SYGVKD. The V gene lost 4 bases and the J gene lost 1 base, with 14 bases spanning the gap. The CDR3 runs 16 residues. This CDR3 is CAISGAGRISYNEQFF. The CDR3 bases are TGTGCCATCAGTGGGGCGGGGAGGATATCCTACAATGAGCAGTTCTTC.

This clonotype has just a few counts. The chain uses TRBV6-2 or TRBV6-3 and TRBJ2-5; 11 nucleotides agree with TRBD2. Looked up from germline, CDR1 is MNHEY and CDR2 is SVGEGT. CDR3 size: 14 residues. The trim removed 7 bases at V and 2 bases at J, leaving 3 bases unmatched. CDR3 amino acids: CASTLAGGQETQYF. CDR3 DNA sequence: TGTGCCAGCACCCTAGCGGGGGGACAAGAGACCCAGTACTTC.

The chain is built from TRBV29-1 and TRBJ2-7; 10 positions agree with TRBD1. Germline CDR1 reads SQVTM; CDR2 reads ANQGSEA. The trim removed 4 bases at V and 1 base at J, leaving 4 bases unmatched. This CDR3 contains 14 residues. CDR3 sequence reads: CSVGRGQGSYEQYF. The CDR3 coding sequence is TGCAGCGTTGGTAGGGGACAGGGGTCCTACGAGCAGTACTTC.